The entry below describes one T cell receptor (beta chain). Which antigen it targets is not known. The record has no base qualities; no much larger clone is one base away. The sample is drawn from a study of neoadjuvant anti-PD-1 for oral cavity cancer (dated by TCRdb to 2020 to 2023). In the study overall: Three to four biweekly doses of nivolumab at 3 mg/kg were mostly administered to patients before curative-intent surgical resection. Under RECIST 1.1, patients with complete response, partial response or stable disease were classed as responders, and patients with progression were classed as non-responders. The parent correlative cohort included over nine patients, with an approximately 33% response rate. For patients who did not progress, a fourth nivolumab dose was given around day 43, followed by definitive surgical resection on days 50-56. The full study reports these points: Higher pretreatment blood Treg/Th17 ratios correlated with higher pretreatment blood TCRbeta clonality and lower post-treatment tumor TCRbeta clonality. Only a few patients per response group were included in the TCR analyses, and larger cohorts for validation were called for by the authors. After neoadjuvant nivolumab, significantly higher T cell clonality (Gini index) was found within PBMCs in non-responders than in responders.

PBMC libraries used mostly 480 ng of input genomic DNA for deep sequencing, with six replicates per sample. Following the manufacturer's instructions, the team built TCRbeta libraries using the immunoSEQ hsTCRbeta kit. The completed libraries were mixed into a single pool at 3 nM, then sequenced with an Illumina NovaSeq 6000 S4 flow cell. Per the authors' processing: The immunoSEQ Analyzer handled quality control and preprocessing of the raw data. The analysis was restricted to productive rearrangements, with each unique CDR3 amino acid sequence defining a clonotype. Repertoire clonality was estimated as the Gini-Simpson index, which was calculated using the R package tcR. Gini indices were compared with Student's t test, and associations with tumor size change were assessed by Pearson correlation. TCRdb obtained this table from immuneACCESS and retained in-frame rearrangements with V and J assigned. These tables miss some clones; where compared with another copy, unresolved V genes account for less than half of the shortfall, and the remainder is unexplained. That table furnishes V, J and clone size, whereas the DNA furnished D and trimming. Within this sample are some 66,000 clones, with around 83% of them counted one time only. The top ten clonotypes cover less than 4% of the sample.

From the cysteine through the phenylalanine, the CDR3 covers 15 amino acids. Kept here is only the CDR3 DNA, which spans 45 bases and is read in frame from base 1. For CDR1 and CDR2, the germline V gene lists MNHNS and SASEGT. For this chain, trimming is 5 bases at the V end and 7 bases at the J end, and the number of junction bases without a gene match is 10. The meaning of the sample's time point label: before neoadjuvant nivolumab. None of the patients had received prior systemic or radiation treatment, and all were newly diagnosed with stage II-IVA oral cavity squamous cell carcinoma. The cohort was made up of patients with locally advanced, HPV-negative oral cavity squamous cell carcinoma. Peripheral blood mononuclear cells were analyzed directly and were not maintained or expanded in culture. Samples were obtained from a longitudinal correlative study of a single-arm phase II trial of neoadjuvant nivolumab in oral cavity squamous cell carcinoma. Subject-matched pre- and post-treatment PBMCs and tumors from three responders and three non-responders were subjected to genomic DNA-based TCRbeta sequencing. Peripheral blood mononuclear cells were collected before nivolumab treatment and were collected again after treatment, at the time of surgery. Genomic DNA was isolated from PBMCs using the Maxwell RSC DNA from Cells kit.

This sequence uses TRBV6-1 and TRBJ2-1, with 8 bases in between that match TRBD2. The TCR comes from a person aged 40 to 85 with oral cavity squamous cell carcinoma. Specimen: PBMCs, collected before nivolumab (anti-PD-1) treatment. The DNA is as follows: TGTGCCAGCAGTTCCGGGACTAGTGGAGGGAATGAGCAGTTCTTC. Translated, it gives CASSSGTSGGNEQFF.